What follows are 22 T cell receptor beta chains derived from one specimen sequenced in a study of early T cells in non-severe SARS-CoV-2 infection. TCRdb processed the 5' RACE reads anew with MiXCR; each CDR3 protein has one entry. This sample has about 64,000 distinct CDR3 sequences, with approximately 10% found just once. Source: whole blood, taken at baseline. These receptors were obtained from an adult who was a healthcare worker with PCR-confirmed SARS-CoV-2 infection or an uninfected control (not recorded which).

This clonotype appeared a single time. V gene TRBV5-6 combines with J gene TRBJ2-7; D gene unclear. This CDR3 region has 12 residues. The V end lost 2 bases, the J end lost 5 bases, and 8 bases lay between the germline ends. Germline CDR1 reads SGHDT; CDR2 reads YYEEEE. The CDR3 reads CASSLVVHEQYF. The DNA of the CDR3 is TGTGCCAGCAGCTTAGTAGTCCACGAGCAGTACTTC. Full variable domain (outside the CDR3, taken from reference TRBV5-6 and TRBJ2-7): DAGVTQSPTHLIKTRGQQVTLRCSPKSGHDTVSWYQQALGQGPQFIFQYYEEEERQRGNFPDRFSGHQFPNYSSELNVNALLLGDSALYLCASSLVVHEQYFGPGTRLTVT.

The rearrangement links TRBV5-6 to TRBJ1-5; D might be TRBD1 (6 bases). V was cut by 0 bases and J by 3 bases, with 13 bases left in between. Germline V gene sequence: CDR1 SGHDT, CDR2 YYEEEE. The CDR3 covers 16 residues. CDR3 sequence reads: CASSLGGPGLNQPQHF. CDR3 in DNA: TGTGCCAGCAGCTTGGGGGGGCCAGGCCTCAATCAGCCCCAGCATTTT.

The rearrangement uses TRBV5-1 and TRBJ1-4; tentatively, D is TRBD1 (6 bases). CDR1 SGHRS and CDR2 YFSETQ come from the germline V gene. The CDR3 runs 16 residues. The ends were cut back, 0 bases at V and 5 bases at J, with 14 bases in the middle. This CDR3 is CASSLDRTAANEKLFF. CDR3 nucleotide sequence: TGCGCCAGCAGCTTGGACCGGACAGCTGCGAATGAAAAACTGTTTTTT.

The V and J genes are TRBV20-1 and TRBJ1-5; 10 bases map to TRBD1. Per the germline V gene, CDR1 is DFQATT and CDR2 is SNEGSKA (reference sequence). V shed 6 bases, J shed 3 bases, and the junction held 11 bases outside the gene matches. This CDR3 is built from 16 residues. The CDR3 DNA reads as TGCAGTGCCGTAGCGGGACAGGGGAGCTTCAATCAGCCCCAGCATTTT. Translated: CSAVAGQGSFNQPQHF.

The chain is built from TRBV19 and TRBJ1-5; D unresolved. V dropped 1 base and J dropped 3 bases, with 7 bases sitting between them. The germline CDR1 and CDR2 sequences are LNHDA and SQIVND (reference sequence). The CDR3 contains 14 residues. CDR3 sequence (DNA): TGTGCCAGTAGTATAGGTACGGCCAATCAGCCCCAGCATTTT. This gives the protein CASSIGTANQPQHF.

In this sample, this clonotype turned up a few times. The CDR3, as DNA: TGTGCCAGCAGGCCCCCCACTAGCGCGAACACCGGGGAGCTGTTTTTT. The encoded protein is CASRPPTSANTGELFF. This rearrangement joins TRBV7-6 to TRBJ2-2; 7 bases agree with TRBD2. J was trimmed by 0 bases and V by 6 bases; bases with no gene match: 7. The CDR3 loop spans 16 amino acids. The germline V gene has CDR1 SGHVS and CDR2 FNYEAQ.

The V and J genes are TRBV12-3 or TRBV12-4 and TRBJ1-3; 7 nucleotides match TRBD1. CDR3 length: 13 residues. Germline trimming cut 1 base from V and 13 bases from J; bases unmatched to any gene: 7. CDR3 nucleotides: TGTGCCAGCAGTTTAGATCCGACAGGGAGGATATATTTT. Its translation: CASSLDPTGRIYF.

This clonotype was seen a handful of times. The V call is TRBV11-3, the J call TRBJ2-5; 10 positions match TRBD2. J gave up 5 bases and V 3 bases, and 6 bases lay outside the gene matches. CDR1 is SGHNT, CDR2 YENEEA, per germline. The CDR3 has 15 residues. CDR3: CASSFDSGGMETQYF. CDR3 bases: TGTGCCAGCAGCTTTGATAGCGGGGGGATGGAGACCCAGTACTTC.

This clonotype was counted between two and nine times. This rearrangement joins TRBV7-9 to TRBJ1-6; D may be TRBD1 (6 bases). CDR1 SEHNR and CDR2 FQNEAQ come from the germline V gene (reference sequence). Trimming left V 2 bases short and J 8 bases short, with 10 bases between. There are 14 residues in the CDR3. The CDR3 loop reads CASSLRDTDSPLHF. CDR3 DNA: TGTGCCAGCAGCTTACGGGACACCGATTCACCCCTCCACTTT.

The CDR3 DNA sequence: TGTGCCAGCAGTTACTCGGTTTACCTCCCATCGCAGACCTTC. Its protein is CASSYSVYLPSQTF. The rearrangement links TRBV6-5 to TRBJ1-2; D gene ambiguous. CDR3 length equals 14 residues. Germline lookup yields CDR1 MNHEY and CDR2 SVGAGI. V dropped 0 bases and J dropped 14 bases, with 19 bases sitting between them.

This clonotype was recorded a few times. This chain uses TRBV7-9 with TRBJ1-4; D perhaps matches TRBD1 (6 bases). Germline CDR1 is SEHNR and CDR2 is FQNEAQ (reference sequence). Trimming pared 7 bases from V and 5 bases from J, leaving 20 bases between. The CDR3 spans 16 residues. The CDR3 sequence is CASTKVGTRSNEKLFF. CDR3 DNA: TGTGCCAGCACCAAAGTGGGGACAAGGTCAAATGAAAAACTGTTTTTT.

The chain combines TRBV19 with TRBJ1-5; possibly TRBD1 for D (6 bases). Germline-derived CDR1 and CDR2 are LNHDA and SQIVND (reference sequence). The CDR3 spans 15 residues. The V gene lost 6 bases and the J gene lost 2 bases, with 14 bases spanning the gap. The CDR3 nucleotides are TGTGCCAGTAGCCGACAGGCTACGGGCAATCAGCCCCAGCATTTT. Protein sequence: CASSRQATGNQPQHF.

This clonotype has more than one count but fewer than ten. The chain combines TRBV29-1 with TRBJ1-5; possible D gene TRBD1, 5 bases. Trimming removed 4 bases at V and 1 base at J, with 8 bases between. The CDR3 spans 13 residues. The V gene's germline CDR1 is SQVTM and CDR2 ANQGSEA. The CDR3: CSVVSGSNQPQHF. CDR3 nucleotides: TGCAGCGTTGTTTCAGGGAGCAATCAGCCCCAGCATTTT.

This clonotype was recorded many times. The gene calls are TRBV30 and TRBJ1-2; 11 bases fit TRBD1. The CDR3 consists of 15 residues. The V and J ends lost 1 base and 4 bases, in that order; junction bases with no gene match: 5. CDR1 is GTSNPN, CDR2 SVGIG, per germline (reference sequence). In DNA, the CDR3 is TGTGCCTGGAGTGGCGGGACAGGGGGGATCTATGGCTACACCTTC. Translation gives CAWSGGTGGIYGYTF.

This clonotype was observed a handful of times. The chain has TRBV6-2 or TRBV6-3 and TRBJ1-1; D call uncertain. Germline CDR1 is MNHEY and CDR2 is SVGEGT. Deletions cut 7 bases from V and 0 bases from J, with 12 bases between. The CDR3 extends over 14 amino acids. The CDR3 loop is CASTQGRMNTEAFF. In nucleotides, the CDR3 is TGTGCCAGCACCCAAGGTAGAATGAACACTGAAGCTTTCTTT.

This clonotype came up many times. CDR3 bases: TGTGCCAGCAGTCCCGGGATTCTCTCCTACGAGCAGTACTTC. Encoded protein: CASSPGILSYEQYF. This chain uses TRBV27 with TRBJ2-7, with D maybe TRBD2 (5 bases). Germline V CDR1 and CDR2: MNHEY, SMNVEV (reference sequence). V was cut by 5 bases and J by 0 bases, with 11 bases left in between. This CDR3 region has 14 residues.

This clonotype was observed at least ten times. V is TRBV20-1 and J is TRBJ2-5; D unresolved. V dropped 4 bases and J dropped 5 bases, with 14 bases sitting between them. CDR3 length: 13 residues. Germline V gene data show CDR1 as DFQATT and CDR2 as SNEGSKA (reference sequence). The DNA of the CDR3 is TGCAGTGCTATCCATTGGCGGCCGGAGACCCAGTACTTC. This sequence encodes CSAIHWRPETQYF.

This chain connects TRBV25-1 to TRBJ2-3, with 8 bases lining up with TRBD2. Germline V lookup: CDR1 MGHDK, CDR2 SYGVNS. The J segment lost 6 bases and the V segment lost 6 bases, leaving 5 bases of the junction unmatched. There are 13 residues in the CDR3. This CDR3 is CASRVAGSDTQYF. CDR3 DNA sequence: TGTGCCAGCAGAGTAGCGGGGAGTGATACGCAGTATTTT. Drawing the rest from reference TRBV25-1 and TRBJ2-3, the complete variable domain is EADIYQTPRYLVIGTGKKITLECSQTMGHDKMYWYQQDPGMELHLIHYSYGVNSTEKGDLSSESTVSRIRTEHFPLTLESARPSHTSQYLCASRVAGSDTQYFGPGTRLTVL.

The CDR3 protein is CASSGGHRSPNEQFF. The CDR3, as DNA: TGCGCCAGCAGCGGGGGACATCGTAGTCCCAATGAGCAGTTCTTC. This chain connects TRBV5-1 to TRBJ2-1; perhaps TRBD1 as D (6 bases). The ends were cut back, 4 bases at V and 6 bases at J, with 17 bases in the middle. CDR1 and CDR2 from the germline V gene are SGHRS and YFSETQ. This CDR3 spans 15 amino acids.

The chain combines TRBV29-1 with TRBJ1-1; no firm D call. The CDR3 length is 13 residues. Trimming pared 4 bases from V and 1 base from J, leaving 10 bases between. Germline CDR1 reads SQVTM; CDR2 reads ANQGSEA. The CDR3 DNA reads TGCAGCGTTGTTGGCAGCCAGAACACTGAAGCTTTCTTT. This gives the protein CSVVGSQNTEAFF.

This chain links TRBV12-3 or TRBV12-4 with TRBJ1-2; D unclear. V lost 6 bases, J lost 3 bases, and 14 bases lay in between. This CDR3 comprises 14 residues. CDR3 nucleotides: TGTGCCAGCAGGAAGGACCTTGGGGACTATGGCTACACCTTC. Translation gives CASRKDLGDYGYTF.

This clonotype was observed many times. This chain connects TRBV29-1 to TRBJ2-5; D could derive from TRBD1 or TRBD2 (6 bases each). V lost 7 bases to trimming and J lost 13 bases, with 19 bases between them. This CDR3 region has 11 residues. Germline CDR1 is SQVTM and CDR2 is ANQGSEA. This CDR3 is CSGEYRGLAYF. For the CDR3, the DNA is TGCAGCGGCGAATACCGGGGGCTAGCGTACTTC. Filled out from reference TRBV29-1 and TRBJ2-5, the complete variable domain reads SAVISQKPSRDICQRGTSLTIQCQVDSQVTMMFWYRQQPGQSLTLIATANQGSEATYESGFVIDKFPISRPNLTFSTLTVSNMSPEDSSIYLCSGEYRGLAYFGPGTRLLVL.